This entry lists 19 T cell receptor beta chains sequenced from one sample in a study of blood T cell repertoires in COVID-19. The repertoire was sequenced with immunoSEQ multiplex PCR; TCRdb's copy has only in-frame clones and lacks some. The sample yields under 250,000 clones, around 90% seen once. The sample taken for sequencing was PBMCs or T cells enriched from blood (not recorded which). These receptor sequences come from a woman aged 25 to 39 with acute COVID-19.

A single count supports this clone. The chain has TRBV11-3 and TRBJ2-4; 9 positions match TRBD2. CDR1 is SGHNT, CDR2 YENEEA, per germline. This CDR3 has 16 amino acids. Germline trimming cut 5 bases from V and 6 bases from J; bases unmatched to any gene: 11. Here the CDR3 reads CASSESRAGGPNIQYF. CDR3 DNA sequence: TGTGCCAGCAGCGAATCCCGGGCGGGGGGGCCAAACATTCAGTACTTC. Full variable domain (missing parts from reference TRBV11-3 and TRBJ2-4): EAGVVQSPRYKIIEKKQPVAFWCNPISGHNTLYWYLQNLGQGPELLIRYENEEAVDDSQLPKDRFSAERLKGVDSTLKIQPAELGDSAVYLCASSESRAGGPNIQYFGAGTRLSVL.

This chain uses TRBV3-1 (or the pseudogene TRBV3-2) with TRBJ1-3; TRBD1 aligns across 8 bases. This CDR3 comprises 17 residues. V lost 0 bases to trimming and J lost 2 bases; unmatched junction nucleotides: 6. CDR1 LGHDT and CDR2 YNNKEL come from the germline V gene (reference sequence). The CDR3 protein is CASSQDRDRGPGNTIYF. CDR3 nucleotide sequence: TGTGCCAGCAGCCAAGATAGAGACAGGGGACCTGGAAACACCATATATTTT.

The rearrangement uses TRBV6-1 and TRBJ1-6; perhaps TRBD1 as D (6 bases). CDR1 is MNHNS and CDR2 is SASEGT in the germline V gene. Trimming removed 2 bases from V and 7 bases from J, with 15 bases in between. This CDR3 has 16 residues. The CDR3 loop is CASSEWPGVLNSPLHF. CDR3 in DNA: TGTGCCAGCAGTGAATGGCCAGGGGTTTTAAATTCACCCCTCCACTTT.

This clone was picked up one time. One end of the junction varies from germline; a read error may be responsible. J is TRBJ1-1 and V is TRBV7-6, with a possible D match to TRBD1 (5 bases). This CDR3 spans 16 amino acids. The germline gives CDR1 SGHVS, CDR2 FNYEAQ. The CDR3 loop is CASSFLTPGMNSEAFF. The CDR3 bases are TGTGCCAGCAGCTTTCTCACTCCAGGGATGAACTCTGAAGCTTTCTTT.

About this clone: At the DNA level, this CDR3 is encoded by other sequences in the same sample as well. The V gene is TRBV27, the J gene TRBJ1-1, with D unresolved. Germline V gene sequence: CDR1 MNHEY, CDR2 SMNVEV (reference sequence). Trimming left V 0 bases short and J 1 base short, with 3 bases between. This CDR3 is 13 amino acids long. CDR3 sequence reads: CASSLSRNTEAFF. In DNA form, the CDR3 reads TGTGCCAGCAGTTTATCGCGGAACACTGAAGCTTTCTTT.

This chain links TRBV4-3 with TRBJ2-7; tentatively, D is TRBD1 (6 bases). The CDR3 has 15 amino acids. Trimming removed 0 bases from V and 0 bases from J, with 9 bases in between. The germline CDR1 and CDR2 sequences are LGHNA and YSLEER. CDR3 residues: CASSQDVGGSYEQYF. CDR3 coding DNA: TGCGCCAGCAGCCAAGATGTAGGGGGCTCCTACGAGCAGTACTTC.

This sequence joins TRBV10-2 and TRBJ2-1, with D maybe TRBD2 (5 bases). V was clipped by 10 bases and J by 6 bases, with 10 bases between them. The CDR3 extends over 11 amino acids. Germline loops: CDR1 WSHSY, CDR2 SAAADI. CDR3 in amino acids: CATQSGNEQFF. Here the CDR3 DNA reads TGCGCCACCCAGAGCGGCAATGAGCAGTTCTTC.

The chain is built from TRBV10-3 and TRBJ1-1; possible D gene TRBD1, 5 bases. CDR3 length: 14 residues. Deletions cut 0 bases from V and 8 bases from J, with 13 bases between. Germline CDR1 and CDR2: ENHRY and SYGVKD. The CDR3 sequence is CAISESQGEEEAFF. The CDR3 nucleotides read TGTGCCATCAGTGAGTCTCAAGGGGAAGAAGAAGCTTTCTTT.

The CDR3 region has the DNA TGTGCCAGCGGCCCAGGCCGGGACAGGGCCAATCAGCCCCAGCATTTT. Translated: CASGPGRDRANQPQHF. This chain uses TRBV28 with TRBJ1-5, with 9 bases that match TRBD1. V gave up 8 bases and J gave up 3 bases; unmatched junction bases: 11. The CDR3 contains 16 residues. Germline CDR1 MDHEN, CDR2 SYDVKM.

V gene TRBV5-1 combines with J gene TRBJ1-2, with 11 bases lining up with TRBD1. J lost 1 base, V lost 8 bases, and 10 bases had no gene match. Germline CDR1 is SGHRS and CDR2 is YFSETQ. The CDR3 runs 16 residues. The CDR3 sequence: CASSARGTGGNYGYTF. The CDR3 DNA sequence: TGCGCCAGTTCAGCAAGAGGGACAGGGGGTAACTATGGCTACACCTTC.

The genes are TRBV2 and TRBJ2-2; 9 bases map to TRBD1. The germline gives CDR1 SNHLY, CDR2 FYNNEI. With 4 bases clipped from V and 4 bases from J, the junction kept 13 bases outside the gene matches. This CDR3 is built from 18 residues. CDR3 sequence reads: CASSGYGTGLVGTGELFF. In DNA form, the CDR3 reads TGTGCCAGCAGTGGGTACGGGACAGGGTTAGTAGGCACCGGGGAGCTGTTTTTT.

The rearrangement links TRBV6-5 to TRBJ1-4; tentative D call: TRBD1 (6 bases). Trimming took off 11 bases at V and 7 bases at J, with 17 bases between the two ends. Germline CDR1 and CDR2: MNHEY and SVGAGI. The CDR3 has 13 residues. The CDR3 DNA reads as TGTGCCGCCCACAGGGCTAGAGGTGAAAAACTGTTTTTT. Protein sequence: CAAHRARGEKLFF.

The rearrangement uses TRBV2 and TRBJ1-5; 7 bases align to TRBD1. Trimming cost V 5 bases and J 4 bases; bases outside gene matches: 8. The germline gives CDR1 SNHLY, CDR2 FYNNEI. This CDR3 has 15 amino acids. DNA for the CDR3: TGTGCCAGCAGTCCTGAAACAGGGGCGAATCAGCCCCAGCATTTT. It specifies CASSPETGANQPQHF.

This chain connects TRBV7-9 to TRBJ1-1, with 7 bases identical to TRBD1. The V gene end was trimmed by 4 bases and the J gene end by 1 base; junction bases not matched to a gene: 9. The germline gives CDR1 SEHNR, CDR2 FQNEAQ (reference sequence). The CDR3 length is 16 residues. CDR3 coding DNA: TGTGCCAGCAGCTCACCGGGACAGCTGCGGAACACTGAAGCTTTCTTT. Its protein product is CASSSPGQLRNTEAFF. Variable domain in full (rest from reference TRBV7-9 and TRBJ1-1): DTGVSQNPRHKITKRGQNVTFRCDPISEHNRLYWYRQTLGQGPEFLTYFQNEAQLEKSRLLSDRFSAERPKGSFSTLEIQRTEQGDSAMYLCASSSPGQLRNTEAFFGQGTRLTVV.

The rearrangement joins TRBV12-3 or TRBV12-4 to TRBJ1-1; TRBD1 agrees at 7 bases. This CDR3 spans 13 amino acids. V trimming: 6 bases; J trimming: 8 bases; junction bases outside the gene matches: 9. CDR3 nucleotides: TGTGCCAGCAGGACTCTCGGGACAGACGAAGCTTTCTTT. Encoded protein: CASRTLGTDEAFF.

The gene calls are TRBV5-6 and TRBJ2-7; TRBD2 matches 10 bases. This CDR3 spans 17 amino acids. CDR1 is SGHDT and CDR2 is YYEEEE in the germline V gene. Germline trimming cut 0 bases from V and 1 base from J; bases unmatched to any gene: 7. The CDR3 spells CASSLALAGALSYEQYF. The DNA of the CDR3 is TGTGCCAGCAGCTTGGCCCTAGCGGGGGCCTTATCCTACGAGCAGTACTTC.

The chain employs TRBV10-3 and TRBJ1-6; D is ambiguous. There are 16 residues in the CDR3. CDR1 and CDR2 (germline): ENHRY, SYGVKD. The V gene lost 6 bases and the J gene lost 9 bases, with 21 bases spanning the gap. Written as DNA, the CDR3 is TGTGCCATCAGAGAGGAGGGTTTTAACGAAGGTTCACCCCTCCACTTT. Translating gives CAIREEGFNEGSPLHF.

This clone was observed a single time. V is TRBV5-5 and J is TRBJ1-5, with D uncertain. CDR3 size: 15 residues. Germline V gene data show CDR1 as SGHKS and CDR2 as YYEKEE (reference sequence). Trimming shortened V by 4 bases and J by 5 bases, and 16 bases separated the two germline ends. CDR3: CASSQELLWYQPQHF. The DNA for the CDR3 is TGTGCCAGCAGCCAAGAATTGCTATGGTATCAGCCCCAGCATTTT.

The V call is TRBV19, the J call TRBJ1-1; weak D call: TRBD1 (6 bases). This CDR3 has 15 residues. Trimming took 4 bases from V and 1 from J, leaving 13 bases between them. The V gene's germline CDR1 is LNHDA and CDR2 SQIVND (reference sequence). The CDR3 reads CASSTPGQQNTEAFF. The CDR3 coding sequence is TGTGCCAGTAGTACACCGGGACAACAGAACACTGAAGCTTTCTTT.